These 23 T cell receptor beta chains share one sample of origin, sequenced in a study of blood T cell repertoires in COVID-19. The method was immunoSEQ multiplex PCR; TCRdb's version includes in-frame clones alone and lacks a portion of them. This sample has about 370,000 clones, with roughly nine tenths found just once. What was sequenced was PBMCs or T cells enriched from blood (not recorded which). Receptor source: a man between 18 and 29 years old who had recovered from COVID-19.

The chain combines TRBV2 with TRBJ2-7; D is unclear. This CDR3 is 14 amino acids long. Germline-derived CDR1 and CDR2 are SNHLY and FYNNEI. The V end lost 2 bases, the J end lost 6 bases, and 14 bases lay between the germline ends. CDR3 in amino acids: CASSEHPTRVEQYF. Written as DNA, the CDR3 is TGTGCCAGCAGTGAACACCCGACTCGCGTCGAGCAGTACTTC.

This clone appeared a single time. The chain has TRBV5-4 and TRBJ2-5, with 9 bases fitting TRBD1. Trimming at V came to 3 bases and at J to 7 bases, leaving 13 bases not matched to a gene. Germline lookup yields CDR1 SGHNT and CDR2 YYREEE (reference sequence). This CDR3 contains 16 residues. The CDR3 here is CASSSSLQGARGTQYF. DNA of the CDR3: TGTGCCAGCAGCTCCTCCTTACAGGGGGCGCGGGGGACCCAGTACTTC.

The chain carries TRBV3-1 (or the pseudogene TRBV3-2) and TRBJ2-7; 7 bases agree with TRBD1. Germline CDR1 is LGHDT and CDR2 is YNNKEL (reference sequence). V lost 1 base and J lost 6; bases outside the gene matches: 12. The CDR3 loop spans 16 amino acids. The CDR3 sequence is CASSQAGQGDGVEQYF. CDR3 nucleotides: TGTGCCAGCAGCCAAGCCGGGCAGGGGGATGGGGTCGAGCAGTACTTC.

A single count supports this clone. The chain links TRBV5-1 to TRBJ2-7; 8 bases line up with TRBD2. This CDR3 has 14 residues. The V gene's germline CDR1 is SGHRS and CDR2 YFSETQ. Trimming took 4 bases from V and 3 from J; bases not matched to a gene: 6. CDR3 loop: CASSPSGSFYEQYF. CDR3 DNA: TGCGCCAGCAGCCCCAGCGGGAGTTTCTACGAGCAGTACTTC.

On this clone: One end of the junction is discordant with germline, which a read error may explain. This chain joins TRBV28 and TRBJ2-7, with TRBD1 as a possible D gene (5 bases). The CDR3 has 11 amino acids. Germline CDR1 and CDR2: MDHEN and SYDVKM. This chain's CDR3 is CASSSGQGLTF. The CDR3, as DNA: TGTGCCAGCAGCTCCGGACAAGGGCTCACGTTC.

The rearrangement links TRBV2 to TRBJ2-2, with TRBD1 as a possible D gene (6 bases). This CDR3 region has 15 residues. CDR1 is SNHLY and CDR2 is FYNNEI in the germline V gene. Trimming took 4 bases from V and 0 from J, leaving 9 bases between them. The CDR3 sequence is CASSADRANTGELFF. CDR3 nucleotides: TGTGCCAGCAGTGCGGACAGAGCGAACACCGGGGAGCTGTTTTTT.

V usage is TRBV19 and J usage is TRBJ2-5, with D possibly matching TRBD1 (6 bases). The CDR3 is 12 residues long. Germline CDR1 and CDR2: LNHDA and SQIVND (reference sequence). Trimming took off 9 bases at V and 11 bases at J, with 19 bases between the two ends. In nucleotides, the CDR3 is TGTGCCAGCGAAGGGACACCCGGCAGACAGTACTTC. It translates to CASEGTPGRQYF.

The V and J genes are TRBV30 and TRBJ2-3; 11 bases fit TRBD1. V lost 4 bases to trimming and J lost 4 bases; unmatched junction nucleotides: 1. Germline-derived CDR1 and CDR2 are GTSNPN and SVGIG (reference sequence). The CDR3 extends over 13 amino acids. Here the CDR3 DNA reads TGTGCCTGGACGGGACAGGGGGCAGATACGCAGTATTTT. Protein product: CAWTGQGADTQYF. The entire variable domain, with the rest obtained from reference TRBV30 and TRBJ2-3, is as follows: SQTIHQWPATLVQPVGSPLSLECTVEGTSNPNLYWYRQAAGRGLQLLFYSVGIGQISSEVPQNLSASRPQDRQFILSSKKLLLSDSGFYLCAWTGQGADTQYFGPGTRLTVL.

The chain combines TRBV10-1 with TRBJ2-1; 9 bases map to TRBD2. This CDR3 has 21 amino acids. The J segment lost 2 bases and the V segment lost 1 base, leaving 18 bases of the junction unmatched. Germline loops: CDR1 WNHNN, CDR2 SYGVQD (reference sequence). Here the CDR3 reads CASSELLGGSQASGAYNEQFF. The CDR3, as DNA: TGCGCCAGCAGTGAGTTGTTGGGGGGCTCCCAGGCTAGCGGGGCCTACAATGAGCAGTTCTTC.

The J gene is TRBJ2-3, the V gene TRBV19, with TRBD2 matching 14 bases. J gave up 8 bases and V 3 bases, and 10 bases lay outside the gene matches. CDR3 length: 17 residues. The germline V gene encodes CDR1 LNHDA and CDR2 SQIVND (reference sequence). The CDR3 is CASSILTSGGGLGTQYF. In DNA, the CDR3 is TGTGCCAGTAGTATCCTGACTAGCGGGGGGGGTTTGGGTACGCAGTATTTT.

The chain recombines TRBV6-5 with TRBJ1-2, with TRBD1 matching over 8 bases. CDR1 MNHEY and CDR2 SVGAGI come from the germline V gene. The CDR3 sequence is 15 residues long. V dropped 6 bases and J dropped 4; count of bases not matched to a gene: 10. CDR3 in DNA: TGTGCCAGCAGCGGACAGGGCGGTTTAGGCTATGGCTACACCTTC. Translated, it gives CASSGQGGLGYGYTF.

CDR3 loop: CASSAQGGTQYF. The CDR3 DNA is TGTGCCAGCAGTGCCCAGGGAGGGACCCAGTACTTC. The V gene is TRBV6-2 or TRBV6-3, the J gene TRBJ2-5; perhaps TRBD2 as D (6 bases). Trimming cost V 5 bases and J 7 bases, with 11 bases left between them. This CDR3 region has 12 residues. CDR1 and CDR2 from the germline V gene are MNHEY and SVGEGT.

This chain links TRBV5-4 with TRBJ1-3, with TRBD1 matching 11 bases. The CDR3 loop spans 17 amino acids. V lost 4 bases and J lost 2; bases outside the gene matches: 8. Germline V lookup: CDR1 SGHNT, CDR2 YYREEE (reference sequence). As DNA, the CDR3 is TGTGCCAGCAGCGTTCGGGACAGGGGGGAAGCTGGAAACACCATATATTTT. It yields the protein CASSVRDRGEAGNTIYF.

The gene calls are TRBV5-1 and TRBJ1-1, with unresolved D. The V and J ends lost 2 bases and 7 bases respectively, with 12 bases between them. CDR1 is SGHRS, CDR2 YFSETQ, per germline. The CDR3 is 13 residues long. The CDR3 is CASSFDAEYEAFF. CDR3 nucleotide sequence: TGCGCCAGCAGCTTCGATGCAGAATATGAAGCTTTCTTT.

The chain joins TRBV9 to TRBJ1-1, with D possibly being TRBD1 (6 bases). The CDR3 runs 12 residues. CDR1 SGDLS and CDR2 YYNGEE come from the germline V gene. Trimming cost V 2 bases and J 8 bases, with 10 bases left between them. The CDR3 nucleotides are TGTGCCAGCAGCGTCGGGGGGCTCGAAGCTTTCTTT. Protein sequence: CASSVGGLEAFF.

The chain recombines TRBV5-5 with TRBJ2-1; D gene uncertain. The CDR3 is 15 residues long. The V and J ends lost 0 bases and 9 bases respectively, with 16 bases between them. In germline, CDR1 is SGHKS, CDR2 YYEKEE (reference sequence). CDR3 protein: CASSLADPPSGEQFF. The CDR3 DNA reads as TGTGCCAGCAGCTTGGCGGATCCACCTTCGGGTGAGCAGTTCTTC. The entire variable domain, with the rest obtained from reference TRBV5-5 and TRBJ2-1, is as follows: DAGVTQSPTHLIKTRGQQVTLRCSPISGHKSVSWYQQVLGQGPQFIFQYYEKEERGRGNFPDRFSARQFPNYSSELNVNALLLGDSALYLCASSLADPPSGEQFFGPGTRLTVL.

Of note for this clone: This specimen includes other DNA sequences encoding the same CDR3. V usage is TRBV9 and J usage is TRBJ1-1; possible D gene TRBD1, 5 bases. Trimming removed 2 bases at V and 0 bases at J, with 8 bases between. CDR1 and CDR2 (germline): SGDLS, YYNGEE. The CDR3 contains 14 residues. The CDR3 reads CASSVGQMNTEAFF. The CDR3 nucleotides read TGTGCCAGCAGCGTGGGGCAGATGAACACTGAAGCTTTCTTT.

The chain is built from TRBV6-5 and TRBJ1-6; possible D gene TRBD1, 5 bases. Germline V gene lookup returns CDR1 MNHEY and CDR2 SVGAGI. V was cut by 6 bases and J by 7 bases, with 10 bases left in between. The CDR3 runs to 13 residues. In DNA, the CDR3 is TGTGCCAGCAGGAGACAGCAGAATTCACCCCTCCACTTT. It specifies CASRRQQNSPLHF.

The chain links TRBV18 to TRBJ1-1; TRBD1 might be the D (6 bases). The CDR3 spans 15 residues. Trimming left V 3 bases short and J 4 bases short, with 15 bases between. Germline-derived CDR1 and CDR2 are KGHSH and LQKENI. The CDR3 coding sequence is TGTGCCAGCTCACCCGCTGGGCGGGGGCTCACTGAAGCTTTCTTT. Protein sequence: CASSPAGRGLTEAFF. Looking up the rest from reference TRBV18 and TRBJ1-1 gives the full variable domain: NAGVMQNPRHLVRRRGQEARLRCSPMKGHSHVYWYRQLPEEGLKFMVYLQKENIIDESGMPKERFSAEFPKEGPSILRIQQVVRGDSAAYFCASSPAGRGLTEAFFGQGTRLTVV.

The chain links TRBV9 to TRBJ1-3; 7 bases are shared with TRBD1. CDR3 size: 16 residues. CDR1 and CDR2 from the germline V gene are SGDLS and YYNGEE. V was clipped by 4 bases and J by 1 base; unmatched bases: 8. For the CDR3, the DNA is TGTGCCAGCAGCCCCCCGGGACAGTTATCTGGAAACACCATATATTTT. This codes for CASSPPGQLSGNTIYF.

The V and J genes are TRBV12-3 or TRBV12-4 and TRBJ2-1; TRBD2 aligns across 7 bases. Losses at the gene ends were 7 bases for V and 7 bases for J; bases not matched to a gene: 7. The CDR3 length is 13 residues. CDR3 amino acids: CASNPDGGNEQFF. In nucleotides, the CDR3 is TGTGCCAGCAACCCGGACGGGGGGAATGAGCAGTTCTTC.

This rearrangement joins TRBV2 to TRBJ1-1; D not certain. Germline CDR1 and CDR2: SNHLY and FYNNEI. V shed 8 bases and J shed 0 bases, with 19 bases lying between them. CDR3 size: 16 residues. DNA for the CDR3: TGTGCCAGCGTATTGGGCACTGGCGTCATGAACACTGAAGCTTTCTTT. Protein sequence: CASVLGTGVMNTEAFF.

DNA for the CDR3: TGTGCCAGCAGGGGACATCTAAGCTCCTATAATTCACCCCTCCACTTT. Protein: CASRGHLSSYNSPLHF. J is TRBJ1-6 and V is TRBV28; weak D call: TRBD1 (6 bases). This CDR3 region has 16 residues. The V and J ends lost 6 bases and 0 bases respectively, with 12 bases between them. The V gene's germline CDR1 is MDHEN and CDR2 SYDVKM.